This paragraph covers one T cell receptor beta chain sequence. These data belong to a study of T cells in Graves' hyperthyroidism and ophthalmopathy. Germline values: CDR1 LGHDT, CDR2 YNNKEL (reference sequence). The CDR3 length is 18 residues. Trimming took off 2 bases at V and 2 bases at J, with 21 bases between the two ends. It was RNA transcripts that yielded the amplified TCR beta CDR3 regions. First-round RT-PCR with HTBI primers amplified the TCR CDR3 region. TCRdb called the multiplex PCR reads again in MiXCR, with one record for every CDR3 protein. The table has roughly 570,000 distinct CDR3 sequences, around 42% seen once.

This sequence originates from an adult woman with Graves' disease, either hyperthyroidism or ophthalmopathy (not recorded which). The sequenced sample was peripheral blood or thyroid tissue (not recorded which). This chain joins TRBV3-1 and TRBJ1-1, with D unclear. CDR3: CASSQKPYRTGFNTEAFF. For the CDR3, the DNA is TGTGCCAGCAGCCAAAAGCCCTATCGGACGGGATTTAACACTGAAGCTTTCTTT.